The T cell receptor beta chain under discussion was sequenced for a study of shared clonotypes between healthy human individuals. Study outcomes and limitations: Non-shared clonotypes had lower generation probabilities than those shared by all four donors.

Comments on this clone: The target antigen is unknown.

V lost 4 bases to trimming and J lost 3 bases, with 10 bases between them. Germline values: CDR1 SGHRS, CDR2 YFSETQ. CDR3 length: 13 amino acids. Measured with immunoSEQ multiplex PCR; TCRdb has only the in-frame clones, and not every one. The sample includes millions of clones, 95% of them seen just once. Source material: naive CD4+ T cells sorted from blood. Subset denoted: CD45RA+ positively selected. The receptor comes from a man between 18 and 35 years old in good health. The chain joins TRBV5-1 to TRBJ1-2, with D maybe TRBD1 (5 bases). As DNA, the CDR3 is TGCGCCAGCAGCGGAGGAGGGGACTATGGCTACACCTTC. This encodes CASSGGGDYGYTF.